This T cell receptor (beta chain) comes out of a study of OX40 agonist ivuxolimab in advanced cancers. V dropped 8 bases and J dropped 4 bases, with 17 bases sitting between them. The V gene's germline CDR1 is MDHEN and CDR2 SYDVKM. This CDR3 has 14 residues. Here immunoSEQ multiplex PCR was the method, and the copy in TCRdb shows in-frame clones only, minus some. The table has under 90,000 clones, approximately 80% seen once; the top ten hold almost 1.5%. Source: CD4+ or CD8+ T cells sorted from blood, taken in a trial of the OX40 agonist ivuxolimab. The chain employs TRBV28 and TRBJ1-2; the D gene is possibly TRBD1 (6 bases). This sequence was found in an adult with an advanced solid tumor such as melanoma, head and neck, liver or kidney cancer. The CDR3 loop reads CASLTSGAPYGYTF. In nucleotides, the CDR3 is TGTGCCAGCTTGACTTCAGGGGCCCCCTATGGCTACACCTTC.